One sample yielded the 3 T cell receptor beta chains listed below, sequenced in a study of blood T cell repertoires in COVID-19. Generated by immunoSEQ multiplex PCR, the TCRdb table keeps only in-frame clones and is missing some. The top ten hold about 6.5% of the sample, which has some 200,000 clones, 75% to 90% seen once. Sequencing was done on a sample of peripheral blood. The source of these receptors is a middle-aged woman with acute or convalescent COVID-19.

In nucleotides, the CDR3 is TGTGCCAGCAGTTGGCCAGGGAATCAGCCCCAGCATTTT. Translation: CASSWPGNQPQHF. The chain joins TRBV6-2 or TRBV6-3 to TRBJ1-5; a possible D gene is TRBD1 (5 bases). V dropped 4 bases and J dropped 4 bases, with 8 bases sitting between them. Germline V CDR1 and CDR2: MNHEY, SVGEGT. CDR3 length equals 13 residues.

This chain joins TRBV6-5 and TRBJ1-2; D possibly corresponds to TRBD1 (5 bases). The V end lost 0 bases, the J end lost 6 bases, and 11 bases lay between the germline ends. The CDR3 length is 14 residues. Germline values: CDR1 MNHEY, CDR2 SVGAGI. CDR3 DNA sequence: TGTGCCAGCAGTTACTCCGGGACTGTCGATGGCTACACCTTC. Amino acids: CASSYSGTVDGYTF.

The J gene is TRBJ2-7, the V gene TRBV5-8; 8 nucleotides line up with TRBD2. CDR3 size: 18 residues. CDR1 and CDR2 from the germline V gene are SGHTS and YDEGEE. V shed 4 bases, J shed 3 bases, and the junction held 18 bases outside the gene matches. CDR3 sequence reads: CASSPLTRGLAVLYEQYF. In DNA form, the CDR3 reads TGTGCCAGCAGCCCGCTGACAAGAGGACTAGCAGTGCTCTACGAGCAGTACTTC.